This TCR beta chain derives from a study of tumor-infiltrating lymphocytes in oesophageal squamous cell carcinoma. One entry per CDR3 protein results from TCRdb running MiXCR on the reads. The data show some 10,000 distinct CDR3 sequences, around 56% seen once. The CDR3 has 15 residues. Germline V gives CDR1 MDHEN, CDR2 SYDVKM. Of note for this clonotype: A much larger clone differs by one base, so this may be a read error.

This TCR derives from a female donor with esophageal squamous cell carcinoma. Source material: blood. The chain is built from TRBV28 and TRBJ2-7, with 13 bases fitting TRBD2. The J call may be mistaken, given a closer DNA end match to TRBJ2-1. CDR3 bases: TGTGCCAGCAGTCCGAGACTAGCGGGAGGATATGTGCAGTTCTTC. Translating gives CASSPRLAGGYVQFF.